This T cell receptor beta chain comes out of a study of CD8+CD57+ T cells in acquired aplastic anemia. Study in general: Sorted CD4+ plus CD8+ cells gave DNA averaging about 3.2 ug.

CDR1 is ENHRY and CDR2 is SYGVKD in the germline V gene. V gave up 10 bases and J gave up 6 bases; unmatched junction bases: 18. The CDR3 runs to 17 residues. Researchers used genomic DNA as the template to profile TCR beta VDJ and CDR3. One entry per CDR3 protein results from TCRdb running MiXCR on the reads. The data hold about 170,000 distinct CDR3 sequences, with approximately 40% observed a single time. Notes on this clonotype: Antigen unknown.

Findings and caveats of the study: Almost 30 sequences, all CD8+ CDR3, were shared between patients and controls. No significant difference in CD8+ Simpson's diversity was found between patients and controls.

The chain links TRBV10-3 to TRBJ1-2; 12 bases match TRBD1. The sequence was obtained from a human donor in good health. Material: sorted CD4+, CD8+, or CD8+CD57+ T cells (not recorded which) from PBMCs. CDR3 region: CASGTPGQGARGDGYTF. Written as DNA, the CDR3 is TGTGCCAGCGGAACCCCGGGACAGGGGGCGAGGGGAGATGGCTACACCTTC.